Presented here are 17 T cell receptor beta chains from one specimen sequenced in a study of T cell responses to AZD1222 COVID-19 vaccine. Assay: immunoSEQ multiplex PCR; the TCRdb copy retains only in-frame clones and omits some. The data hold roughly 97,000 clones, with around nine tenths observed a single time. The sample here was peripheral blood, taken 28 days after the second dose of the MenACWY control vaccine. All receptors derive from an adult who received the MenACWY meningococcal vaccine as a control.

CDR3 protein: CASSQDLGGAGYGYTF. The DNA for the CDR3 is TGCGCCAGCAGCCAAGATCTCGGGGGCGCTGGCTATGGCTACACCTTC. J is TRBJ1-2 and V is TRBV4-3; D may be TRBD1 (6 bases). Germline CDR1 is LGHNA and CDR2 is YSLEER. V shed 0 bases and J shed 4 bases, with 15 bases lying between them. The CDR3 sequence is 16 residues long.

This chain links TRBV23-1 with TRBJ1-5, with TRBD1 identical over 9 bases. TRBV23-1 qualifies as an ORF whose function is uncertain. V was clipped by 0 bases and J by 2 bases; unmatched bases: 23. This CDR3 region has 23 residues. The CDR3 nucleotides read TGCGCCAGCAGTCAATCGAGGACAGGGGTACCCCGGACATGGGAGATGGGCAATCAGCCCCAGCATTTT. Translation: CASSQSRTGVPRTWEMGNQPQHF.

The chain combines TRBV5-1 with TRBJ2-3; 8 bases are a match to TRBD2. Trimming at V came to 4 bases and at J to 1 base, leaving 11 bases not matched to a gene. The CDR3 extends over 17 amino acids. Germline assignment: CDR1 SGHRS and CDR2 YFSETQ. The CDR3, as DNA: TGCGCCAGCAGCCGGGGGGGACCATCATTGCGCACAGATACGCAGTATTTT. It encodes CASSRGGPSLRTDTQYF.

The DNA for the CDR3 is TGTGCCAGTTCAAGAACCTACGAGCAGTACTTC. Its protein is CASSRTYEQYF. J is TRBJ2-7 and V is TRBV7-2; D gene unclear. This CDR3 region has 11 residues. The germline V gene has CDR1 SGHTA and CDR2 FQGNSA. V was clipped by 9 bases and J by 2 bases, with 8 bases between them. Filled out from reference TRBV7-2 and TRBJ2-7, the complete variable domain reads GAGVSQSPSNKVTEKGKDVELRCDPISGHTALYWYRQSLGQGLEFLIYFQGNSAPDKSGLPSDRFSAERTGGSVSTLTIQRTQQEDSAVYLCASSRTYEQYFGPGTRLTVT.

The gene calls are TRBV4-1 and TRBJ1-5; the match to TRBD1 covers 9 bases. CDR1 MGHRA and CDR2 YSYEKL come from the germline V gene. This CDR3 spans 18 amino acids. Losses at the gene ends were 4 bases for V and 7 bases for J; bases not matched to a gene: 17. The CDR3 nucleotides read TGCGCCAGCAGCCCCAATGAAAATACAGGGGGCGCGAAACAGCCCCAGCATTTT. Translating it yields CASSPNENTGGAKQPQHF.

The chain is built from TRBV20-1 and TRBJ2-2; TRBD2 matches 13 bases. The CDR3 spans 18 residues. CDR1 DFQATT and CDR2 SNEGSKA come from the germline V gene (reference sequence). The trim removed 3 bases at V and 4 bases at J, leaving 11 bases unmatched. The CDR3 DNA reads TGCAGTGCTAGTTTCGGACTAGCGGGGGTAGGGAGCACCGGGGAGCTGTTTTTT. It yields the protein CSASFGLAGVGSTGELFF.

This chain joins TRBV11-2 and TRBJ2-7; no firm D call. Germline-derived CDR1 and CDR2 are SGHAT and FQNNGV. The CDR3 sequence is 14 residues long. Trimming took off 2 bases at V and 4 bases at J, with 12 bases between the two ends. CDR3 sequence reads: CASSLYQDLYEQYF. As DNA, the CDR3 is TGTGCCAGCAGCTTATATCAGGATTTGTACGAGCAGTACTTC.

The genes are TRBV6-2 or TRBV6-3 and TRBJ2-7; tentative D call: TRBD2 (6 bases). CDR1 is MNHEY and CDR2 is SVGEGT in the germline V gene. The CDR3 extends over 15 amino acids. V gave up 6 bases and J gave up 4 bases, with 19 bases separating them. CDR3 DNA sequence: TGTGCCAGCAGCTTACGAGGAGGGTTGACATACGAGCAGTACTTC. This encodes CASSLRGGLTYEQYF.

The chain has TRBV3-1 (or the pseudogene TRBV3-2) and TRBJ2-2; tentatively, D is TRBD1 (6 bases). Germline loops: CDR1 LGHDT, CDR2 YNNKEL (reference sequence). Trimming stripped 7 bases from V and 5 bases from J, with 14 bases between. CDR3 length: 14 amino acids. The chain's CDR3 is CASKRTENTGELFF. CDR3 nucleotide sequence: TGTGCCAGCAAACGGACAGAGAATACCGGGGAGCTGTTTTTT.

V and J are TRBV18 and TRBJ2-2; D is possibly TRBD1 (6 bases). The CDR3 is 16 amino acids. Trimming took off 5 bases at V and 3 bases at J, with 16 bases between the two ends. Germline CDR1 is KGHSH and CDR2 is LQKENI. CDR3: CASSAQGGVYTGELFF. CDR3 bases: TGTGCCAGCTCAGCACAGGGTGGCGTTTACACCGGGGAGCTGTTTTTT.

This rearrangement joins TRBV28 to TRBJ2-2; 9 bases match TRBD1. This CDR3 spans 16 amino acids. V lost 6 bases, J lost 7 bases, and 12 bases stayed unmatched. CDR1 and CDR2 from the germline V gene are MDHEN and SYDVKM. CDR3 coding DNA: TGTGCCAGCAGCCCAGCCCACAGGGGGCGAAACGGGGAGCTGTTTTTT. Residues: CASSPAHRGRNGELFF.

This clone came up once. The V call is TRBV19, the J call TRBJ2-2, with 14 bases identical to TRBD2. This CDR3 comprises 18 residues. Germline V lookup: CDR1 LNHDA, CDR2 SQIVND (reference sequence). J was trimmed by 1 base and V by 6 bases; bases with no gene match: 7. The CDR3 protein is CASSPGLAGGLNTGELFF. CDR3 sequence (DNA): TGTGCCAGTAGCCCCGGACTAGCGGGGGGTTTGAACACCGGGGAGCTGTTTTTT.

This sequence joins TRBV9 and TRBJ1-3; the D gene is possibly TRBD1 (5 bases). In germline, CDR1 is SGDLS, CDR2 YYNGEE. Trimming took 0 bases from V and 5 from J, leaving 15 bases between them. CDR3 length: 16 residues. The CDR3 loop is CASSVGRSSGRNTIYF. The CDR3 bases are TGTGCCAGCAGCGTAGGGAGATCGTCAGGGCGAAACACCATATATTTT.

The chain combines TRBV6-2 or TRBV6-3 with TRBJ2-6; the match to TRBD1 covers 7 bases. The V segment lost 4 bases and the J segment 4 bases; nucleotides outside the gene matches: 13. Germline lookup yields CDR1 MNHEY and CDR2 SVGEGT. The CDR3 consists of 18 residues. Written as DNA, the CDR3 is TGTGCCAGCAGTTCCCACGACAGGGCGAAAGGAGGGGCCAACGTCCTGACTTTC. Protein product: CASSSHDRAKGGANVLTF.

This clone was picked up one time. The chain uses TRBV5-1 and TRBJ2-7; 9 bases map to TRBD1. With 2 bases clipped from V and 1 base from J, the junction kept 4 bases outside the gene matches. The CDR3 is 15 residues long. The germline V gene encodes CDR1 SGHRS and CDR2 YFSETQ. The CDR3: CASSFGDRVSYEQYF. CDR3 sequence (DNA): TGCGCCAGCAGCTTTGGGGACAGGGTTTCCTACGAGCAGTACTTC.

In the case of this clone: At the DNA level, this CDR3 is encoded by other sequences in the same sample as well. The rearrangement uses TRBV28 and TRBJ2-5; D unresolved. V was trimmed by 6 bases and J by 3 bases, leaving 8 bases between them. This CDR3 comprises 12 residues. CDR1 MDHEN and CDR2 SYDVKM come from the germline V gene. Here the CDR3 DNA reads TGTGCCAGCAGCCGACAAGAAGAGACCCAGTACTTC. It codes for CASSRQEETQYF. The full variable domain, rest sourced from reference TRBV28 and TRBJ2-5, is DVKVTQSSRYLVKRTGEKVFLECVQDMDHENMFWYRQDPGLGLRLIYFSYDVKMKEKGDIPEGYSVSREKKERFSLILESASTNQTSMYLCASSRQEETQYFGPGTRLLVL.

The chain links TRBV7-2 to TRBJ2-1; D gene uncertain. CDR1 is SGHTA and CDR2 is FQGNSA in the germline V gene. The CDR3 contains 13 residues. V was cut by 1 base and J by 9 bases, with 10 bases left in between. DNA for the CDR3: TGTGCCAGCAGCTTAGAGTTGTCGGGTGAGCAGTTCTTC. It is translated as CASSLELSGEQFF.